The 21 T cell receptor beta chains given below trace back to one sample, sequenced in a study of T cells in women clearing cervical HPV infection. The data were produced by immunoSEQ multiplex PCR, yet TCRdb's version contains in-frame clones alone and is incomplete. There are around 33,000 clones in the sample, with around 20% held by the top ten. The sample comprised blood buffy coat. These receptor sequences come from a woman between 18 and 69 years old with a cervical HPV16 infection that either progressed to CIN3+ or cleared (not recorded which).

Details on this clone: The CDR3 end lies 3 residues beyond the end of the read and is filled in from the germline J gene. This sequence joins TRBV7-2 and TRBJ2-1, with 9 bases lining up with TRBD2. The CDR3 runs 17 residues. V shed 0 bases and J 9 bases; nucleotides not matched to a gene: 12. Germline V gene sequence: CDR1 SGHTA, CDR2 FQGNSA. CDR3 in amino acids: CASSLAMPKRGDGEQFF. CDR3 DNA, as far as it was read: TGTGCCAGCAGCTTAGCTATGCCAAAGCGGGGGGATGGTGAG.

Remarks on this clone: The CDR3 end falls 3 residues outside the read, so it is completed with the germline J gene. This chain uses TRBV19 with TRBJ2-6; TRBD1 is a possible D gene (6 bases). The CDR3 runs to 13 residues. Germline CDR1 and CDR2: LNHDA and SQIVND (reference sequence). The germline V and J ends were trimmed by 5 bases and 10 bases, with 12 bases remaining between them. The covered CDR3 bases are TGTGCCAGTAGTGTGACAGGATTGAACGTC. Residues: CASSVTGLNV. The full CDR3 is CASSVTGLNVLTF.

Note on this clone: The read terminates 3 residues before the CDR3 end, so the remaining end is supplied by the germline J gene. The chain carries TRBV6-1 and TRBJ1-6; D is perhaps TRBD1 (6 bases). The V gene's germline CDR1 is MNHNS and CDR2 SASEGT. This CDR3 is built from 15 residues. Trimming removed 4 bases from V and 7 bases from J, with 14 bases in between. The CDR3 bases that were read are TGTGCCAGCAGTGGGGGACAAAGAGGGAATTCACCC. As protein: CASSGGQRGNSP. The complete CDR3 protein is CASSGGQRGNSPLHF.

Regarding this clone: The read falls 3 residues short of the CDR3 end, and the missing part is taken from the germline J gene. This chain uses TRBV19 with TRBJ1-2, with 10 bases lining up with TRBD1. The V gene's germline CDR1 is LNHDA and CDR2 SQIVND (reference sequence). This CDR3 has 15 residues. CDR3 amino acids: CASSIRTGGQNIYTF. Incomplete CDR3 DNA: TGTGCCAGTAGTATACGGACAGGGGGACAAAACATC.

Concerning this clone: The read terminates 3 residues before the CDR3 end, so the remaining end is supplied by the germline J gene. This chain links TRBV6-9 with TRBJ2-7; D gene uncertain. There are 12 residues in the CDR3. The ends were cut back, 6 bases at V and 0 bases at J, with 6 bases in the middle. CDR1 and CDR2 (germline): MNHGY, SVAAGI. CDR3 sequence reads: CASSTSSYEQYF. The sequenced CDR3 bases are TGTGCCAGCAGCACCAGCTCCTACGAG.

About this clone: The sequenced fragment ends 3 residues before the CDR3 boundary, so the rest is inferred from the germline J gene. The gene calls are TRBV2 and TRBJ2-3; 8 positions match TRBD2. CDR1 is SNHLY, CDR2 FYNNEI, per germline. This CDR3 is 16 amino acids long. V dropped 2 bases and J dropped 4; count of bases not matched to a gene: 8. CDR3 sequence reads: CASSERGGKGADTQYF. The part of the CDR3 DNA that was read is TGTGCCAGCAGTGAACGGGGGGGCAAGGGGGCAGATACG.

In regard to this clone: Read coverage stops 3 residues before the CDR3 terminus; the germline J gene supplies the remainder. The chain couples TRBV5-1 to TRBJ2-2; D is unresolved. CDR1 and CDR2 (germline): SGHRS, YFSETQ. The V and J ends lost 0 bases and 7 bases respectively, with 10 bases between them. The CDR3 is 14 residues long. The CDR3: CASSLERVGGELFF. CDR3 DNA (partial): TGCGCCAGCAGCTTGGAAAGGGTTGGCGGGGAG.

About this clone: One end of the junction is discordant with germline, which a read error may explain. Coverage ceases 3 residues before the CDR3 finishes, and the germline J gene fills in the end. Other DNA sequences from this sample encode an identical CDR3 as well. The V call is TRBV5-1, the J call TRBJ1-3; tentative D call: TRBD1 (6 bases). Germline assignment: CDR1 SGHRS and CDR2 YFSETQ. There are 14 residues in the CDR3. CDR3 sequence: CASSTGGSGNTIYF. The part of the CDR3 DNA that was read is TGCGCCAGTTCGACAGGCGGCTCTGGAAACACA.

CDR3 sequence reads: CASSAYSNDYTF. CDR3 DNA, as far as it was read: TGTGCCAGCAGCGCATACAGCAATGAC. V usage is TRBV7-2 and J usage is TRBJ1-2; D gene unclear. With the read ending 3 residues before the CDR3 end, the germline J gene is used to fill in that end. The germline V gene has CDR1 SGHTA and CDR2 FQGNSA. CDR3 length: 12 residues.

About this clone: The read comes to an end 3 residues before the CDR3 does, leaving the germline J gene to fill in the end. The genes are TRBV5-1 and TRBJ2-5; possible D gene TRBD1, 6 bases. CDR3 length equals 12 residues. V was trimmed by 5 bases and J by 4 bases, leaving 9 bases between them. CDR1 SGHRS and CDR2 YFSETQ come from the germline V gene. The sequenced CDR3 bases are TGCGCCAGCAGGTTAGGGGGAGAGACC. Protein: CASRLGGET. In full, the CDR3 is CASRLGGETQYF.

Points on this clone: The sequenced fragment ends 3 residues before the CDR3 boundary, so the rest is inferred from the germline J gene. The chain recombines TRBV10-3 with TRBJ1-5; a possible D gene is TRBD1 (5 bases). CDR1 and CDR2 from the germline V gene are ENHRY and SYGVKD. There are 14 residues in the CDR3. Trimming removed 3 bases from V and 5 bases from J, with 11 bases in between. CDR3 residues: CAISESGSDQPQHF. CDR3 DNA, as far as it was read: TGTGCCATCAGTGAATCAGGGTCGGATCAGCCC.

As concerns this clone: The germline gene is not matched at one end of the junction; a read error may be the cause. Read data end 3 residues before the CDR3 end; the end is taken from the germline J gene. In the same sample, other DNA sequences code for this CDR3. The chain recombines TRBV18 with TRBJ1-3; D may be TRBD1 (6 bases). The CDR3 consists of 13 residues. CDR1 is KGHSH, CDR2 LQKENI, per germline. The sequenced part of the CDR3 DNA is TGTGCCAGCTCACCAAACCAGAGGGACACT. Amino acids: CASSPNQRDT. The full CDR3 sequence reads CASSPNQRDTIYF.

As regards this clone: The read comes to an end 3 residues before the CDR3 does, leaving the germline J gene to fill in the end. The chain links TRBV18 to TRBJ2-5, with TRBD1 as a possible D gene (5 bases). CDR1 is KGHSH and CDR2 is LQKENI in the germline V gene. The CDR3 runs to 13 residues. V was shortened by 5 bases and J by 4 bases, with 11 bases between the two germline ends. CDR3 residues: CASSTTVRETQYF. CDR3 bases read: TGTGCCAGCTCAACGACAGTTCGAGAGACC.

Concerning this clone itself: The read is 3 residues too short to cover the CDR3 end, so that end is filled in from the germline J gene. The rearrangement joins TRBV20-1 to TRBJ2-1; TRBD2 aligns across 10 bases. There are 15 residues in the CDR3. CDR1 and CDR2 from the germline V gene are DFQATT and SNEGSKA (reference sequence). Trimming removed 4 bases from V and 6 bases from J; junction bases left unmatched: 9. CDR3: CSATKTLAGTNEQFF. CDR3 DNA, as far as it was read: TGCAGTGCTACCAAGACACTAGCGGGGACCAATGAG.

Comments on this clone: Sequencing ends 3 residues short of the CDR3 end; the germline J gene provides the rest. The rearrangement links TRBV7-9 to TRBJ2-4, with TRBD1 matching over 9 bases. The CDR3 totals 14 residues. Per the germline V gene, CDR1 is SEHNR and CDR2 is FQNEAQ (reference sequence). After removal of 5 bases from V and 9 bases from J, the junction contained 8 bases not matched to a gene. The CDR3 is CASSPGTGNSIQYF. CDR3 bases read: TGTGCCAGCAGCCCAGGGACAGGGAACTCCATT.

In the case of this clone: Read data end 3 residues before the CDR3 end; the end is taken from the germline J gene. The rearrangement links TRBV7-9 to TRBJ2-7; D remains unclear. This CDR3 contains 14 residues. V lost 4 bases, J lost 3 bases, and 13 bases lay in between. The germline V gene has CDR1 SEHNR and CDR2 FQNEAQ (reference sequence). CDR3 protein: CASSSRAKIYEQYF. CDR3 DNA (partial): TGTGCCAGCAGCTCCCGAGCGAAGATCTACGAG.

Of note for this clone: The CDR3 end lies 3 residues beyond the end of the read and is filled in from the germline J gene. The chain combines TRBV18 with TRBJ2-1; 8 nucleotides line up with TRBD2. The CDR3 has 15 residues. Germline-derived CDR1 and CDR2 are KGHSH and LQKENI. V lost 3 bases and J lost 9; bases outside the gene matches: 10. The DNA read from the CDR3 is TGTGCCAGCTCACCCACCCCGGGACTAGAGATTGAG. Amino acids: CASSPTPGLEIE. The entire CDR3 protein is CASSPTPGLEIEQFF.

For this clone: The DNA ends 3 residues before the CDR3 does, and the rest of the CDR3 is filled in from the germline J gene. The genes are TRBV5-1 and TRBJ2-7; D may be TRBD1 or TRBD2 (5 bases each). This CDR3 comprises 13 residues. Germline V gene lookup returns CDR1 SGHRS and CDR2 YFSETQ. V dropped 7 bases and J dropped 2 bases, with 13 bases sitting between them. The DNA read from the CDR3 is TGCGCCAGCGGGAAGGGGAGTACCTACGAG. It specifies CASGKGSTYE. The complete CDR3 reads CASGKGSTYEQYF.

With regard to this clone: The CDR3 is cut off 3 residues early in the read; its end comes from the germline J gene. The chain links TRBV5-1 to TRBJ2-6, with a weak D call TRBD2 (7 bases). V lost 0 bases and J lost 3, with 10 bases in between. This CDR3 contains 16 residues. CDR1 is SGHRS, CDR2 YFSETQ, per germline. CDR3 sequence: CASSLVGGLGANVLTF. Incomplete CDR3 DNA: TGCGCCAGCAGCTTGGTCGGGGGGCTTGGGGCCAACGTC.

CDR3: CASPGETQYF. CDR3 DNA (partial): TGTGCCAGCCCGGGAGAGACC. The chain links TRBV7-7 to TRBJ2-5; D is uncertain. The CDR3 goes on 3 residues after the read ends, and that part is filled in from the germline J gene. CDR3 size: 10 residues. Germline values: CDR1 SSHAT, CDR2 FNYEAQ (reference sequence). V lost 8 bases, J lost 4 bases, and 5 bases lay in between.

About this clone itself: The observed sequence ends 3 residues before the CDR3 terminus, with the missing tail filled in from the germline J gene. The same CDR3 can be traced to other DNA sequences in this sample. The chain recombines TRBV19 with TRBJ1-6; TRBD1 matches 9 bases. From germline, CDR1 is LNHDA and CDR2 SQIVND (reference sequence). The trim removed 3 bases at V and 10 bases at J, leaving 4 bases unmatched. The CDR3 spans 14 residues. This chain's CDR3 is CASSIGQGWSPLHF. The CDR3 DNA, read in part, is TGTGCCAGTAGTATCGGACAGGGGTGGTCACCC.